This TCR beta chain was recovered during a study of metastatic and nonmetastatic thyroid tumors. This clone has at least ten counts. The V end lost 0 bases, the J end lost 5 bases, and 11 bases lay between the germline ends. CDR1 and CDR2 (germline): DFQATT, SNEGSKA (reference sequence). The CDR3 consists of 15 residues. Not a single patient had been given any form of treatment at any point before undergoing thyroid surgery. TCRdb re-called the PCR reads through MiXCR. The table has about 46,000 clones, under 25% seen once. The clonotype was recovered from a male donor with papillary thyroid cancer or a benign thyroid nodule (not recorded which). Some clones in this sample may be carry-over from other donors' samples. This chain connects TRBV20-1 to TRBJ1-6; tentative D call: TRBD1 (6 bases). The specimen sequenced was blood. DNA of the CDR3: TGCAGTGCTAGAGAAGGGGGTCCCAATAATTCACCCCTCCACTTT. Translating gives CSAREGGPNNSPLHF.